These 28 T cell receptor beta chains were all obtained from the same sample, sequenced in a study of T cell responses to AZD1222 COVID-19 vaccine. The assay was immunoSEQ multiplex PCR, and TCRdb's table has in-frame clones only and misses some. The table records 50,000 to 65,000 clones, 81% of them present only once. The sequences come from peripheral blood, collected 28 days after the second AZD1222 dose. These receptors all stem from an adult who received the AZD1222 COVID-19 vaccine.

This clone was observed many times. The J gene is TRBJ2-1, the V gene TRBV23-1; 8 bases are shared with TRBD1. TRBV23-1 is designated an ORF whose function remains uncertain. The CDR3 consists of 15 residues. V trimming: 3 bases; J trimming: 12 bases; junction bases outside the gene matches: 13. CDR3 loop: CASSQRGQGFGGQFF. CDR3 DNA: TGCGCCAGCAGTCAGCGCGGACAGGGATTTGGCGGGCAGTTCTTC.

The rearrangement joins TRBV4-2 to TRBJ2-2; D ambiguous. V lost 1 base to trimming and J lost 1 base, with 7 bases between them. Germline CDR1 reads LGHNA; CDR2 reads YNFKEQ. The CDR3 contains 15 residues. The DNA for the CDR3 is TGTGCCAGCAGCCAAGTAAGAGGGAACACCGGGGAGCTGTTTTTT. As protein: CASSQVRGNTGELFF.

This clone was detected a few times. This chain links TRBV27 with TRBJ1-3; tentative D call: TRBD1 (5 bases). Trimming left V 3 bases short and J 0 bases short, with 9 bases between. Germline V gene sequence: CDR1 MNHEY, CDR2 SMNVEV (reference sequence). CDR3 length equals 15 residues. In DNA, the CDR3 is TGTGCCAGCAGTTTGCGGGGCAGCTCTGGAAACACCATATATTTT. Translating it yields CASSLRGSSGNTIYF.

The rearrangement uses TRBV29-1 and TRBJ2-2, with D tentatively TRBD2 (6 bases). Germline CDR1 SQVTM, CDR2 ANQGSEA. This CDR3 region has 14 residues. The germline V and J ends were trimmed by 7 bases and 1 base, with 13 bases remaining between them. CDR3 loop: CSGRLGGNTGELFF. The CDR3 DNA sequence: TGCAGCGGGCGACTCGGGGGGAACACCGGGGAGCTGTTTTTT.

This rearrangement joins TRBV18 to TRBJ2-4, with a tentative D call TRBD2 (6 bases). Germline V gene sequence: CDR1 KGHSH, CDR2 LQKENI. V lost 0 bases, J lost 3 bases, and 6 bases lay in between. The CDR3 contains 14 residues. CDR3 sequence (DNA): TGTGCCAGCTCACCACCGGGGGGCAAAAACATTCAGTACTTC. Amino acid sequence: CASSPPGGKNIQYF.

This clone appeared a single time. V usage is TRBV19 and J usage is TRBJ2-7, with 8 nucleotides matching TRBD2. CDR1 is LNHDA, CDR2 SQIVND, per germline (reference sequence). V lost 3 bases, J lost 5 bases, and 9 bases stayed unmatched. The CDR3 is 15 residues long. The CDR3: CASSMTLGGANEQYF. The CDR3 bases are TGTGCCAGTAGTATGACCCTCGGGGGGGCCAACGAGCAGTACTTC.

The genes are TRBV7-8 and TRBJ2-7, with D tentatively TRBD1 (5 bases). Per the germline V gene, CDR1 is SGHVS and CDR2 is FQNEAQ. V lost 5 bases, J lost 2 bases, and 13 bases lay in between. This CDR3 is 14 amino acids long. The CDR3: CASSLLQGTYEQYF. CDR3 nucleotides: TGTGCCAGCAGCCTACTGCAGGGTACCTACGAGCAGTACTTC.

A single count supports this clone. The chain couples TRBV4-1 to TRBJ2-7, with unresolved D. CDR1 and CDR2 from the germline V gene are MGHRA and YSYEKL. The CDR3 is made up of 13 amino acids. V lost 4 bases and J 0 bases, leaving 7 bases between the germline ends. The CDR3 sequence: CASSPASSYEQYF. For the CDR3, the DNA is TGCGCCAGCAGCCCGGCGAGCTCCTACGAGCAGTACTTC.

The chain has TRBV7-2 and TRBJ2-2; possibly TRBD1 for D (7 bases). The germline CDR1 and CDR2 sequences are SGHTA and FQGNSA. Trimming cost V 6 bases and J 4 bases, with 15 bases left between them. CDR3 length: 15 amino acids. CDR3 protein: CASRRAGGSTGELFF. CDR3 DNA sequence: TGTGCCAGCAGAAGGGCAGGGGGGAGCACCGGGGAGCTGTTTTTT.

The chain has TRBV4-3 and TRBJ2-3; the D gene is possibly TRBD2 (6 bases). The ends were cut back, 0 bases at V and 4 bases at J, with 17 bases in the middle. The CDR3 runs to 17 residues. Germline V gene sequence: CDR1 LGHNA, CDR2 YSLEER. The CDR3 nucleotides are TGCGCCAGCAGCCAAGATCGGACGGGAGTCATCGCAGATACGCAGTATTTT. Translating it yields CASSQDRTGVIADTQYF.

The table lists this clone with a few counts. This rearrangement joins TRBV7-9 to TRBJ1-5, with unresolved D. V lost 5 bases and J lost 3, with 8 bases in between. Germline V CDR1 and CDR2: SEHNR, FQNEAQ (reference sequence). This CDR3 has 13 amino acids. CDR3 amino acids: CASSERNNQPQHF. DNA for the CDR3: TGTGCCAGCAGCGAACGGAACAATCAGCCCCAGCATTTT.

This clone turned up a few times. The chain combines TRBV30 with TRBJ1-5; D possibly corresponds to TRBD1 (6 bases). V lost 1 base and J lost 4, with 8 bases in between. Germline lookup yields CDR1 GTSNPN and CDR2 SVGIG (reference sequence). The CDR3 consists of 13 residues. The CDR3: CAWSGDTNQPQHF. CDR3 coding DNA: TGTGCCTGGAGTGGGGACACAAATCAGCCCCAGCATTTT.

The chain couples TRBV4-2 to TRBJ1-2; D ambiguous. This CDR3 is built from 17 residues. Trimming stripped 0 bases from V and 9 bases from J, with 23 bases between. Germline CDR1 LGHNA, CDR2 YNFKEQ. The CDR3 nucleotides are TGTGCCAGCAGCCAAGATCTTGTAGGAGGCCCCCAACAGAGCTACACCTTC. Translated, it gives CASSQDLVGGPQQSYTF.

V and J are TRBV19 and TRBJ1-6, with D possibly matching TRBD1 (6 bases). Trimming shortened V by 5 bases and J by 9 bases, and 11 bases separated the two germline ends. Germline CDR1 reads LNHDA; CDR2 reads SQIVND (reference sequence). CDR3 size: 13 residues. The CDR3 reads CASSVEGVSPLHF. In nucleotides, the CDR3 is TGTGCCAGTAGTGTCGAGGGGGTTTCACCCCTCCACTTT.

The chain's CDR3 is CASSRGLSYEQYF. The CDR3 DNA sequence: TGTGCCAGCAGCCGGGGACTGTCTTACGAGCAGTACTTC. The chain joins TRBV7-3 to TRBJ2-7; maybe TRBD2 (6 bases). The CDR3 covers 13 residues. Trimming removed 5 bases from V and 4 bases from J, with 12 bases in between. Looked up from germline, CDR1 is SGHTA and CDR2 is FQGTGA.

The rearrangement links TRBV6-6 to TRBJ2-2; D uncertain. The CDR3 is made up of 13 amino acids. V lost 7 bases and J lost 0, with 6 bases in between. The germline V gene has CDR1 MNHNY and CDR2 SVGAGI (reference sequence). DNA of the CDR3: TGTGCCAGCACCTCTCCGAACACCGGGGAGCTGTTTTTT. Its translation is CASTSPNTGELFF.

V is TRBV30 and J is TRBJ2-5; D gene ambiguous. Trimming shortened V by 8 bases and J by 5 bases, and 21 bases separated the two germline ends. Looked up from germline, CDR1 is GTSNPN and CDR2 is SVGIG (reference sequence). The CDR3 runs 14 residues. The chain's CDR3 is CARTGVGFTETQYF. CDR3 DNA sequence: TGTGCCCGGACCGGCGTTGGGTTTACCGAGACCCAGTACTTC.

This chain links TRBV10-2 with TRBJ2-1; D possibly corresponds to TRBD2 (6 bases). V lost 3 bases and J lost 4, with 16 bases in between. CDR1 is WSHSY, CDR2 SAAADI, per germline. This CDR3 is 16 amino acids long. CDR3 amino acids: CASSDLVREEYNEQFF. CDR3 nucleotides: TGCGCCAGCAGTGATTTGGTGCGGGAAGAGTACAATGAGCAGTTCTTC.

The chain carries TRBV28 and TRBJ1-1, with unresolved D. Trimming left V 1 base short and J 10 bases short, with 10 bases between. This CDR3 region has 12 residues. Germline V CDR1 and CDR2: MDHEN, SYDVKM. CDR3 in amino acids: CASSLYGVGAFF. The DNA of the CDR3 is TGTGCCAGCAGTTTATACGGGGTGGGAGCTTTCTTT.

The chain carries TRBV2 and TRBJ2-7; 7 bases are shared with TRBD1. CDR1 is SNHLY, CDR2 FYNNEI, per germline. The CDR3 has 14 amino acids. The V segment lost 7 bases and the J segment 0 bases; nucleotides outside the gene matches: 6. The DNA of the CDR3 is TGTGCCAGCAAAGACAGGGTGGGCTCCTACGAGCAGTACTTC. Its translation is CASKDRVGSYEQYF.

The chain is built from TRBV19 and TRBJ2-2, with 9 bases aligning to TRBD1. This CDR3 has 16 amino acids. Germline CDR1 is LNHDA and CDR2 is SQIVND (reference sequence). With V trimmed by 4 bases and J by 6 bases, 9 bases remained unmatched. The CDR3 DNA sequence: TGTGCCAGTAGTACCAAGGGAGGACAGGGGCCCGGGGAGCTGTTTTTT. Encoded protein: CASSTKGGQGPGELFF.

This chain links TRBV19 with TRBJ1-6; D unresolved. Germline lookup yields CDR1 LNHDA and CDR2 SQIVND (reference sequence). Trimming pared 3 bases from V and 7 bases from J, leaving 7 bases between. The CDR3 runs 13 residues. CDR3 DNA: TGTGCCAGTAGTATGAAGTCGAATTCACCCCTCCACTTT. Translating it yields CASSMKSNSPLHF.

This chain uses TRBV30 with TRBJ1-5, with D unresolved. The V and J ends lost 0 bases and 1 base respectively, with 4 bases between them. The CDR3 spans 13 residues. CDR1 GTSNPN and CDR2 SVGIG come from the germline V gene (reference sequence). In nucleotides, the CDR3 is TGTGCCTGGAGTGTAGACAGCAATCAGCCCCAGCATTTT. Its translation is CAWSVDSNQPQHF.

CDR3 bases: TGTGCCAGCAGTTTTGGACTAAGGGCCACCTACGAGCAGTACTTC. Translated: CASSFGLRATYEQYF. The gene calls are TRBV28 and TRBJ2-7; weak D call: TRBD2 (6 bases). The CDR3 length is 15 residues. The germline V gene has CDR1 MDHEN and CDR2 SYDVKM. The V gene lost 3 bases and the J gene lost 2 bases, with 14 bases spanning the gap.

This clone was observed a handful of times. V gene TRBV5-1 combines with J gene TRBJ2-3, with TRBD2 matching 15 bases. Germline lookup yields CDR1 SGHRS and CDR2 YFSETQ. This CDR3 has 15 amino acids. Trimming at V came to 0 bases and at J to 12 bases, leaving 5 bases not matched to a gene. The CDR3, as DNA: TGCGCCAGCAGCTTGGCCGGGACTAGCGGGAGGTCTCAGTATTTT. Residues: CASSLAGTSGRSQYF.

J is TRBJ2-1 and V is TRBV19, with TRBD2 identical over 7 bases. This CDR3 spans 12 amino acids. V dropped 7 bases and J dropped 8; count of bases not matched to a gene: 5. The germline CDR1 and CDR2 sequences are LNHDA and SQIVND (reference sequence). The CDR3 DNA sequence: TGTGCCAGTATGGGGAGGGGAGATGAGCAGTTCTTC. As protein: CASMGRGDEQFF.

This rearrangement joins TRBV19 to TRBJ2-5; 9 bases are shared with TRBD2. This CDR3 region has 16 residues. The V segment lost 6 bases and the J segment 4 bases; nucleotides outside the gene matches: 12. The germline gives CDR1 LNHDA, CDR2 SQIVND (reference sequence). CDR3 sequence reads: CASRARVAGGSETQYF. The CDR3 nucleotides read TGTGCCAGTAGGGCCCGCGTGGCGGGAGGGTCAGAGACCCAGTACTTC.

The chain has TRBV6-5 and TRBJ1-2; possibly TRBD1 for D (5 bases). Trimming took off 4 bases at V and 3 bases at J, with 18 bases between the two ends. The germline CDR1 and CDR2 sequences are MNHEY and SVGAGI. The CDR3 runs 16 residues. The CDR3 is CASSSLSGGGDYGYTF. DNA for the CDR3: TGTGCCAGCAGTTCCCTCTCGGGGGGAGGGGACTATGGCTACACCTTC.